Presented here are 24 T cell receptor beta chains from one specimen sequenced in a study of blood T cell repertoires in COVID-19 (TCRdb year 2020). The library was produced with the immunoSEQ multiplex PCR assay. TCRdb holds this immuneACCESS table with in-frame rearrangements only. Some clones are missing; in checked studies, unresolved V genes explain under half, and the rest has no known cause. The sample includes more than 90,000 clones, with 86% observed a single time. The ten largest clonotypes hold about 4.5% of the sample. The sequencing input was peripheral blood. These receptors originate from a man aged 40-55 years with acute or convalescent COVID-19.

This chain connects TRBV5-4 to TRBJ2-5, with 7 nucleotides matching TRBD2. CDR1 SGHNT and CDR2 YYREEE come from the germline V gene (reference sequence). The length of the CDR3 is 13 residues. Losses at the gene ends were 5 bases for V and 1 base for J; bases not matched to a gene: 2. The CDR3 coding sequence is TGTGCCAGCAGAGCTAGCGGCCAAGAGACCCAGTACTTC. This gives the protein CASRASGQETQYF.

As DNA, the CDR3 is TGTGCCAGCAGCCCCGGTTTCACAGATACGCAGTATTTT. Protein sequence: CASSPGFTDTQYF. V gene TRBV7-3 combines with J gene TRBJ2-3; no reliable D call. V lost 5 bases and J 2 bases, leaving 8 bases between the germline ends. In germline, CDR1 is SGHTA, CDR2 FQGTGA. The CDR3 is made up of 13 amino acids.

The chain uses TRBV30 and TRBJ1-2; 9 nucleotides agree with TRBD1. After removal of 4 bases from V and 8 bases from J, the junction contained 2 bases not matched to a gene. Germline lookup yields CDR1 GTSNPN and CDR2 SVGIG (reference sequence). This CDR3 has 11 amino acids. CDR3 DNA sequence: TGTGCCTGGAACAGGGGGCAAGGCTACACCTTC. Its translation is CAWNRGQGYTF. Complete variable domain (other parts from reference TRBV30 and TRBJ1-2): SQTIHQWPATLVQPVGSPLSLECTVEGTSNPNLYWYRQAAGRGLQLLFYSVGIGQISSEVPQNLSASRPQDRQFILSSKKLLLSDSGFYLCAWNRGQGYTFGSGTRLTVV.

The chain has TRBV7-2 and TRBJ1-4; tentatively, D is TRBD1 (6 bases). Germline V gives CDR1 SGHTA, CDR2 FQGNSA. Trimming took off 5 bases at V and 3 bases at J, with 10 bases between the two ends. The CDR3 runs 14 residues. Written as DNA, the CDR3 is TGTGCCAGCAGCCAGGGGCTCTCTAATGAAAAACTGTTTTTT. It encodes CASSQGLSNEKLFF.

The rearrangement links TRBV5-4 to TRBJ2-3; 7 positions match TRBD2. The germline gives CDR1 SGHNT, CDR2 YYREEE (reference sequence). Germline trimming cut 0 bases from V and 1 base from J; bases unmatched to any gene: 2. This CDR3 has 15 amino acids. The DNA of the CDR3 is TGTGCCAGCAGCTTGGGCGGGAGAGGCACAGATACGCAGTATTTT. Its protein is CASSLGGRGTDTQYF.

This chain uses TRBV7-9 with TRBJ1-4, with D tentatively TRBD1 (5 bases). Germline V gives CDR1 SEHNR, CDR2 FQNEAQ (reference sequence). The CDR3 is made up of 14 amino acids. The germline V and J ends were trimmed by 5 bases and 4 bases, with 11 bases remaining between them. The CDR3 reads CASSPDSFNEKLFF. The CDR3 DNA reads TGTGCCAGCAGCCCAGACAGTTTTAATGAAAAACTGTTTTTT.

J is TRBJ1-5 and V is TRBV18; TRBD1 might be the D (6 bases). Germline lookup yields CDR1 KGHSH and CDR2 LQKENI. This CDR3 is built from 14 residues. Trimming removed 6 bases at V and 5 bases at J, with 14 bases between. CDR3 loop: CASSRGGRDQPQHF. CDR3 sequence (DNA): TGTGCCAGCTCGAGGGGGGGCCGAGATCAGCCCCAGCATTTT. Full variable domain (rest looked up from reference TRBV18 and TRBJ1-5): NAGVMQNPRHLVRRRGQEARLRCSPMKGHSHVYWYRQLPEEGLKFMVYLQKENIIDESGMPKERFSAEFPKEGPSILRIQQVVRGDSAAYFCASSRGGRDQPQHFGDGTRLSIL.

This clone was detected once. The gene calls are TRBV23-1 and TRBJ2-4; D might be TRBD1 (6 bases). TRBV23-1 is identified as an open reading frame with a role that is uncertain. The CDR3 spans 17 residues. The V end lost 2 bases, the J end lost 10 bases, and 24 bases lay between the germline ends. As DNA, the CDR3 is TGCGCCAGCAGTCAACCCGGACAGATGGACGCGGTATGGATTCAGTACTTC. Translated: CASSQPGQMDAVWIQYF.

This clone was observed a few times. V is TRBV27 and J is TRBJ1-2; 7 nucleotides agree with TRBD1. Per germline, CDR1 MNHEY and CDR2 SMNVEV (reference sequence). The CDR3 is 15 amino acids. J was trimmed by 4 bases and V by 8 bases; bases with no gene match: 13. The CDR3 nucleotides are TGTGCCAGCCGAAAATCAGGGGGGCAGAGCTATGGCTACACCTTC. Encoded protein: CASRKSGGQSYGYTF.

V usage is TRBV9 and J usage is TRBJ1-2, with D unclear. The V end lost 4 bases, the J end lost 0 bases, and 16 bases lay between the germline ends. The CDR3 totals 16 residues. Germline V gene data show CDR1 as SGDLS and CDR2 as YYNGEE. The CDR3 loop reads CASSYGRGRANYGYTF. DNA for the CDR3: TGTGCCAGCAGCTACGGACGGGGTAGAGCTAACTATGGCTACACCTTC.

V gene TRBV9 combines with J gene TRBJ2-3, with D possibly matching TRBD2 (5 bases). The germline CDR1 and CDR2 sequences are SGDLS and YYNGEE. V lost 2 bases to trimming and J lost 3 bases, with 7 bases between them. The CDR3 extends over 13 amino acids. The CDR3 protein is CASSVGVTDTQYF. The CDR3 region has the DNA TGTGCCAGCAGCGTCGGGGTAACAGATACGCAGTATTTT.

The J gene is TRBJ1-1, the V gene TRBV5-1, with 7 positions matching TRBD1. The CDR3 has 14 amino acids. Trimming took 6 bases from V and 2 from J; bases not matched to a gene: 7. Germline V lookup: CDR1 SGHRS, CDR2 YFSETQ. The CDR3 spells CASTYRGPNTEAFF. In DNA form, the CDR3 reads TGCGCCAGCACCTACAGGGGCCCCAACACTGAAGCTTTCTTT. Together with reference TRBV5-1 and TRBJ1-1, the CDR3 gives the full variable domain: KAGVTQTPRYLIKTRGQQVTLSCSPISGHRSVSWYQQTPGQGLQFLFEYFSETQRNKGNFPGRFSGRQFSNSRSEMNVSTLELGDSALYLCASTYRGPNTEAFFGQGTRLTVV.

Many counts were recorded for this clone. The J gene is TRBJ1-1, the V gene TRBV7-8; D not resolved. Germline loops: CDR1 SGHVS, CDR2 FQNEAQ. V was cut by 5 bases and J by 11 bases, with 15 bases left in between. The CDR3 is 12 amino acids. The CDR3 DNA reads TGTGCCAGCAGCCAGAGTTGGTCGGAGGCTTTCTTT. Translated: CASSQSWSEAFF.

J is TRBJ2-6 and V is TRBV7-9; perhaps TRBD1 as D (5 bases). Per germline, CDR1 SEHNR and CDR2 FQNEAQ (reference sequence). Trimming cost V 1 base and J 2 bases, with 6 bases left between them. The CDR3 sequence is 15 residues long. Here the CDR3 reads CASSLGGPGANVLTF. Written as DNA, the CDR3 is TGTGCCAGCAGCTTAGGGGGCCCTGGGGCCAACGTCCTGACTTTC. The full variable domain, its missing parts supplied by reference TRBV7-9 and TRBJ2-6, is DTGVSQNPRHKITKRGQNVTFRCDPISEHNRLYWYRQTLGQGPEFLTYFQNEAQLEKSRLLSDRFSAERPKGSFSTLEIQRTEQGDSAMYLCASSLGGPGANVLTFGAGSRLTVL.

This clone was found a few times. This rearrangement joins TRBV3-1 (or the pseudogene TRBV3-2) to TRBJ2-1; weak D call: TRBD2 (5 bases). The CDR3 is 13 amino acids. Germline CDR1 is LGHDT and CDR2 is YNNKEL (reference sequence). V lost 2 bases, J lost 9 bases, and 11 bases lay in between. The CDR3 loop reads CASSQHLAGEQFF. The CDR3 nucleotides are TGTGCCAGCAGCCAACACCTAGCCGGTGAGCAGTTCTTC.

This clone was counted only a few times. CDR3 coding DNA: TGTGCCAGCAGCTTGGAAGGCGGCAGCTATTTCTACAATGAGCAGTTCTTC. The encoded protein is CASSLEGGSYFYNEQFF. This rearrangement joins TRBV5-4 to TRBJ2-1; no reliable D call. Trimming shortened V by 0 bases and J by 3 bases, and 16 bases separated the two germline ends. This CDR3 is 17 amino acids long. CDR1 and CDR2 (germline): SGHNT, YYREEE (reference sequence). Looking up the rest from reference TRBV5-4 and TRBJ2-1 gives the full variable domain: ETGVTQSPTHLIKTRGQQVTLRCSSQSGHNTVSWYQQALGQGPQFIFQYYREEENGRGNFPPRFSGLQFPNYSSELNVNALELDDSALYLCASSLEGGSYFYNEQFFGPGTRLTVL.

The CDR3 sequence is CASSEPGYEQYF. Written as DNA, the CDR3 is TGTGCCAGCAGTGAACCGGGATACGAGCAGTACTTC. This sequence joins TRBV6-1 and TRBJ2-7, with D perhaps TRBD2 (5 bases). Trimming removed 2 bases at V and 4 bases at J, with 6 bases between. Germline V CDR1 and CDR2: MNHNS, SASEGT. The CDR3 runs to 12 residues.

The rearrangement links TRBV27 to TRBJ1-2; tentative D call: TRBD1 (6 bases). The ends were cut back, 8 bases at V and 0 bases at J, with 10 bases in the middle. The length of the CDR3 is 13 residues. Germline V gene data show CDR1 as MNHEY and CDR2 as SMNVEV (reference sequence). For the CDR3, the DNA is TGTGCCAGCCGGGACACCTCTAACTATGGCTACACCTTC. This translates into CASRDTSNYGYTF.

The CDR3 DNA follows: TGTGCCTGGAGTCCTGGGTTTGCGGACACCATATATTTT. It codes for CAWSPGFADTIYF. This chain connects TRBV30 to TRBJ1-3, with D unresolved. Germline V CDR1 and CDR2: GTSNPN, SVGIG (reference sequence). The V gene lost 2 bases and the J gene lost 8 bases, with 13 bases spanning the gap. The CDR3 has 13 residues.

This clone is a singleton in its sample. The chain combines TRBV5-1 with TRBJ2-3; 9 bases are shared with TRBD2. Germline CDR1 and CDR2: SGHRS and YFSETQ. The CDR3 is 15 amino acids. V lost 4 bases, J lost 3 bases, and 6 bases stayed unmatched. The CDR3 sequence: CASSTLAGRTDTQYF. In DNA, the CDR3 is TGCGCCAGCAGCACCCTAGCGGGGAGGACAGATACGCAGTATTTT.

This clone occurred a few times. This chain links TRBV7-3 with TRBJ1-3; 10 bases line up with TRBD1. The J segment lost 2 bases and the V segment lost 3 bases, leaving 1 base of the junction unmatched. The CDR3 length is 15 residues. From germline, CDR1 is SGHTA and CDR2 FQGTGA. This chain's CDR3 is CASSFGQGAGNTIYF. The CDR3 nucleotides read TGTGCCAGCAGCTTCGGACAGGGGGCTGGAAACACCATATATTTT.

V usage is TRBV7-8 and J usage is TRBJ2-3; 10 nucleotides line up with TRBD2. Germline values: CDR1 SGHVS, CDR2 FQNEAQ. The length of the CDR3 is 16 residues. V lost 1 base to trimming and J lost 2 bases; unmatched junction nucleotides: 3. The CDR3 DNA follows: TGTGCCAGCAGCTTAGTTACTAGCGGGGCCACAGATACGCAGTATTTT. Protein product: CASSLVTSGATDTQYF.

The chain combines TRBV11-2 with TRBJ2-1, with 11 bases matching TRBD2. The CDR3 runs 19 residues. Germline values: CDR1 SGHAT, CDR2 FQNNGV. V was clipped by 5 bases and J by 4 bases; unmatched bases: 16. CDR3 DNA sequence: TGTGCCAGCAGCGCGGTGCTAGCGGGAGGACTAATTTCATACAATGAGCAGTTCTTC. It yields the protein CASSAVLAGGLISYNEQFF.

In this sample, this clone turned up many times. The chain is built from TRBV14 and TRBJ1-3; unclear D gene. This CDR3 spans 14 amino acids. From germline, CDR1 is SGHDN and CDR2 FVKESK. Deletions cut 4 bases from V and 4 bases from J, with 11 bases between. The CDR3 reads CASSLGTGGNTIYF. The DNA of the CDR3 is TGTGCCAGCAGCCTGGGAACGGGGGGAAACACCATATATTTT.